Following are 8 T cell receptor beta chains from one sample sequenced in a study of cytomegalovirus exposure and HLA in healthy donors. With 60 Vbeta and 13 Jbeta primers, the PCR was carried out. Profiling relied on immunoSEQ multiplex PCR, and the TCRdb table lists in-frame clones only, not all of them. The data contain approximately 150,000 clones, 60% to 80% of them singletons. Sequencing was performed on PBMCs. The source is a man in his forties or fifties in good health and CMV-seropositive.

The rearrangement links TRBV9 to TRBJ2-2; 7 bases match TRBD1. Losses at the gene ends were 2 bases for V and 4 bases for J; bases not matched to a gene: 5. Germline CDR1 is SGDLS and CDR2 is YYNGEE. This CDR3 region has 15 residues. Here the CDR3 reads CASSVVPGGTGELFF. The CDR3 DNA follows: TGTGCCAGCAGCGTGGTGCCAGGGGGCACCGGGGAGCTGTTTTTT.

This chain links TRBV5-1 with TRBJ1-2; 9 bases fit TRBD1. V trimming: 4 bases; J trimming: 4 bases; junction bases outside the gene matches: 11. Germline CDR1 is SGHRS and CDR2 is YFSETQ. CDR3 length: 16 residues. The CDR3 coding sequence is TGCGCCAGCAGCCCAAATCCGGGACAGGGAATCTATGGCTACACCTTC. Protein sequence: CASSPNPGQGIYGYTF.

The DNA for the CDR3 is TGTGCCAGCAGCTTGAGGGACAACATGAACACTGAAGCTTTCTTT. This codes for CASSLRDNMNTEAFF. The V call is TRBV7-8, the J call TRBJ1-1, with a possible D match to TRBD1 (6 bases). Trimming took off 3 bases at V and 0 bases at J, with 11 bases between the two ends. Germline CDR1 and CDR2: SGHVS and FQNEAQ. There are 15 residues in the CDR3. The whole variable domain, remainder taken from reference TRBV7-8 and TRBJ1-1, is GAGVSQSPRYKVAKRGQDVALRCDPISGHVSLFWYQQALGQGPEFLTYFQNEAQLDKSGLPSDRFFAERPEGSVSTLKIQRTQQEDSAVYLCASSLRDNMNTEAFFGQGTRLTVV.

The rearrangement links TRBV9 to TRBJ2-1; D perhaps matches TRBD2 (6 bases). V was cut by 0 bases and J by 5 bases, with 18 bases left in between. In germline, CDR1 is SGDLS, CDR2 YYNGEE. This CDR3 is 17 amino acids long. The CDR3, as DNA: TGTGCCAGCAGCGTAGCCCCTGGGGTAGGAGGGAACAATGAGCAGTTCTTC. It encodes CASSVAPGVGGNNEQFF.

The chain is built from TRBV6-1 and TRBJ2-5; 12 bases line up with TRBD2. CDR3 size: 17 residues. CDR1 is MNHNS, CDR2 SASEGT, per germline. Trimming cost V 0 bases and J 5 bases; bases outside gene matches: 7. The CDR3 loop reads CASSEALRLAGVETQYF. CDR3 in DNA: TGTGCCAGCAGTGAAGCGCTTCGACTAGCGGGAGTGGAGACCCAGTACTTC.

This chain links TRBV9 with TRBJ1-5; D unclear. The CDR3 runs to 15 residues. Germline CDR1 reads SGDLS; CDR2 reads YYNGEE. V shed 0 bases and J shed 6 bases, with 13 bases lying between them. CDR3 in amino acids: CASSVGSGSGQPQHF. The DNA of the CDR3 is TGTGCCAGCAGCGTAGGGTCGGGGTCGGGTCAGCCCCAGCATTTT.

This chain connects TRBV5-1 to TRBJ1-1, with a possible D match to TRBD1 (6 bases). Trimming stripped 6 bases from V and 0 bases from J, with 12 bases between. Germline V gene data show CDR1 as SGHRS and CDR2 as YFSETQ. The CDR3 extends over 14 amino acids. Written as DNA, the CDR3 is TGCGCCAGCATCGAGACAGGAATGAACACTGAAGCTTTCTTT. It yields the protein CASIETGMNTEAFF.

This clone was detected only a few times. V is TRBV27 and J is TRBJ1-6; 7 bases agree with TRBD1. The length of the CDR3 is 14 residues. V gave up 8 bases and J gave up 9 bases; unmatched junction bases: 10. The germline CDR1 and CDR2 sequences are MNHEY and SMNVEV (reference sequence). The CDR3 nucleotides read TGTGCCAGCCGGCGACAGGGTAGCGGTTCACCCCTCCACTTT. Amino acid sequence: CASRRQGSGSPLHF.